These T cell receptor beta chains were read from a single sample in a study of blood T cell repertoires in COVID-19. Generated by immunoSEQ multiplex PCR, the TCRdb table keeps only in-frame clones and is missing some. The sample has 150,000 or so clones; about 79% are singletons. Sequencing was carried out using PBMCs or T cells enriched from blood (not recorded which). All receptors come from a woman between 45 and 65 years old who had recovered from COVID-19. Both conserved end residues are trimmed from each CDR3. Clone sizes are given selectively: once, few, many, or a class where the clone is expanded.

v_gene	abundance	j_gene	CDR3aa
TRBV28	-	TRBJ2-7	ASRLAREGSYEQY
TRBV5-1	-	TRBJ2-5	ASSLQGQETQY
TRBV4-1	-	TRBJ2-7	ASSQGTGLTYEQY
TRBV5-1	few	TRBJ2-2	ASSGTSFAANTGELF
TRBV28	-	TRBJ2-7	ASHPGLTSSYEQY
TRBV28	-	TRBJ2-5	ASSSFRGRVETQY
TRBV19	-	TRBJ2-6	ASSIQGESGANVLT
TRBV13	-	TRBJ2-5	ASSIRETQY
TRBV28	-	TRBJ2-2	ASTTDRGGTGELF
TRBV2	-	TRBJ2-7	ASNFIRGGSYEQY
TRBV7-3	-	TRBJ2-1	ASSSRQAGEQF
TRBV7-2	few	TRBJ1-5	ASSSVDRGTGPQH
TRBV4-1	once	TRBJ1-2	ASSQGDIRTNYGYT
TRBV19	-	TRBJ2-6	ASRSRFTNLNVLT
TRBV13	few	TRBJ1-1	ASSLLVEMNTEAF
TRBV2	-	TRBJ1-4	ASRGHFSATLEEKLF
TRBV19	once	TRBJ1-2	ASSKQGNGYT
TRBV4-1	-	TRBJ2-7	ASSQDGLAAYEQY
TRBV6-1	few	TRBJ1-1	ASSEEWGRGTEAF
TRBV6-1	-	TRBJ1-5	ASSGGTAVGNQPQH
TRBV9	-	TRBJ2-1	ASSVNGRGDNEQF
TRBV27	-	TRBJ2-1	ASSVRTSGRENEQF
TRBV2	-	TRBJ1-2	ASSALRTGSAYGYT
TRBV2	-	TRBJ1-6	ASSLRASESPLH
TRBV7-3	-	TRBJ2-7	ASSPKRGATYEQY
TRBV11-1	-	TRBJ2-5	ASRSDSQETQY
TRBV5-5	once	TRBJ2-7	ASSIPGGKNEQY
TRBV19	medium-sized	TRBJ2-3	ASSRGQGATDTQY
TRBV6-5	-	TRBJ1-2	ATRGRDPGYT
TRBV5-1	-	TRBJ2-3	ASSLYSTDTQY
TRBV5-5	-	TRBJ1-2	ASSEVLRTVYGYT
TRBV5-1	-	TRBJ1-3	ASSTLQGSSGNTIY
TRBV4-1	few	TRBJ2-2	ASSFSTGRAAGELF
TRBV5-5	-	TRBJ2-7	ASSSSGTSSYEQY
TRBV7-9	-	TRBJ2-7	ASSTGDEQY
TRBV9	-	TRBJ2-1	ASSVRAGDSYYNEQF
TRBV29-1	-	TRBJ2-1	SVRESNEQF
TRBV6-1	-	TRBJ1-3	ASSARGQGPSGNTIY
TRBV2	-	TRBJ1-6	ASSVGQARGSPLH
TRBV5-8	-	TRBJ1-5	ASSTTGWANQPQH
TRBV6-1	-	TRBJ2-7	ASSEAASGSYEQY